This TCR beta chain was captured by sequencing in a study of blood T cells in healthy people across ages. The CDR3 covers 15 residues. Germline V gives CDR1 ENHRY, CDR2 SYGVKD. Trimming at V came to 4 bases and at J to 4 bases, leaving 3 bases not matched to a gene. This clonotype came up a few times. A second PCR of roughly 7 to 11 cycles used a sample-barcoded 5' primer and a J-beta primer mix. One entry per CDR3 protein, called by TCRdb with MiXCR from the 5' RACE reads. Seen here are about 680,000 distinct CDR3 sequences, about 52% observed once, and the top ten hold under 35%. Sequenced input: blood. This TCR derives from a woman aged 55-70 years in good health. J is TRBJ2-1 and V is TRBV10-3, with 11 bases identical to TRBD2. CDR3 in amino acids: CAISAGTSGYNEQFF. The DNA for the CDR3 is TGTGCCATCAGTGCAGGGACTAGCGGTTACAATGAGCAGTTCTTC.